The 23 T cell receptor beta chains presented below share a single source sample, sequenced in a study of shared clonotypes between healthy human individuals (dated by TCRdb to the early 2020s). CD8 naive samples consisted of CD45RO-negative cells that were positively selected for CCR7, yielding a CD45RA+CCR7+ population without TemRA cells. Libraries were constructed by the immunoSEQ multiplex PCR assay. This is the immuneACCESS table as TCRdb keeps it, with only in-frame sequences that have V and J called. A part of the clones is gone; compared with another copy, unresolved V genes explain less than half, and the rest is unexplained. In all, the sample holds about 2.1 million clones, and approximately 92% of those were seen once. Clones ranked in the top ten supply 1.5% to 2% of the sample. The sequenced sample was naive CD8+ T cells from PBMCs. Explained via the paper, the cell subset or site label denotes: CD45RA+CCR7+. All receptors come from a man aged 18-30 years in good health. Some clones in this sample may be carry-over from other donors' samples.

The chain carries TRBV7-9 and TRBJ2-5; D perhaps matches TRBD2 (5 bases). Germline CDR1 SEHNR, CDR2 FQNEAQ (reference sequence). The CDR3 covers 11 residues. Trimming removed 9 bases at V and 7 bases at J, with 12 bases between. The CDR3 coding sequence is TGTGCCAGGTCCGAGGGTGGGACCCAGTACTTC. Amino acids: CARSEGGTQYF.

For the CDR3, the DNA is TGTGCCAGCAGCTACGACAGGGGGCTTTGGAATGAGCAGTTCTTC. Protein: CASSYDRGLWNEQFF. This chain links TRBV7-9 with TRBJ2-1; 10 nucleotides line up with TRBD1. The CDR3 has 15 amino acids. Per the germline V gene, CDR1 is SEHNR and CDR2 is FQNEAQ (reference sequence). Trimming removed 4 bases from V and 7 bases from J; junction bases left unmatched: 7.

The chain is built from TRBV7-9 and TRBJ2-7; TRBD1 aligns across 9 bases. CDR1 and CDR2 (germline): SEHNR, FQNEAQ (reference sequence). The length of the CDR3 is 17 residues. V gave up 4 bases and J gave up 0 bases; unmatched junction bases: 10. The CDR3 spells CASSSDSGTGFSYEQYF. CDR3 nucleotide sequence: TGTGCCAGCAGCTCGGATTCCGGGACAGGGTTCTCCTACGAGCAGTACTTC.

The chain links TRBV2 to TRBJ1-1, with D tentatively TRBD1 (6 bases). The V and J ends lost 5 bases and 2 bases respectively, with 24 bases between them. CDR3 length: 18 residues. CDR1 is SNHLY, CDR2 FYNNEI, per germline. CDR3 residues: CASSQTRTGFNINTEAFF. CDR3 DNA: TGTGCCAGCAGTCAGACCCGAACAGGGTTTAATATCAACACTGAAGCTTTCTTT.

This chain links TRBV4-3 with TRBJ1-1, with D unresolved. The V end lost 0 bases, the J end lost 5 bases, and 10 bases lay between the germline ends. CDR1 and CDR2 (germline): LGHNA, YSLEER. The CDR3 covers 14 residues. The CDR3 protein is CASSQELSKTEAFF. DNA of the CDR3: TGCGCCAGCAGCCAAGAGTTGTCGAAAACTGAAGCTTTCTTT.

The V call is TRBV5-1, the J call TRBJ2-3; 9 bases map to TRBD1. Germline CDR1 reads SGHRS; CDR2 reads YFSETQ. This CDR3 spans 16 amino acids. Losses at the gene ends were 2 bases for V and 5 bases for J; bases not matched to a gene: 9. CDR3 region: CASSLQGAGTQDTQYF. In DNA, the CDR3 is TGCGCCAGCAGCTTACAGGGGGCCGGTACACAAGATACGCAGTATTTT.

The chain couples TRBV27 to TRBJ2-7; D could derive from TRBD1 or TRBD2 (5 bases each). The CDR3 is 13 residues long. The germline V gene encodes CDR1 MNHEY and CDR2 SMNVEV (reference sequence). The V and J ends lost 6 bases and 5 bases respectively, with 14 bases between them. CDR3 protein: CASSVPWGNEQYF. Here the CDR3 DNA reads TGTGCCAGCAGCGTGCCTTGGGGGAACGAGCAGTACTTC.

The rearrangement joins TRBV7-9 to TRBJ1-4; no reliable D call. Looked up from germline, CDR1 is SEHNR and CDR2 is FQNEAQ (reference sequence). The length of the CDR3 is 14 residues. V lost 2 bases and J 3 bases, leaving 7 bases between the germline ends. CDR3 loop: CASSLSVPNEKLFF. The CDR3 DNA follows: TGTGCCAGCAGCTTAAGTGTACCTAATGAAAAACTGTTTTTT.

The J gene is TRBJ1-3, the V gene TRBV14; no definite D call. Trimming pared 8 bases from V and 0 bases from J, leaving 23 bases between. The CDR3 length is 18 residues. Germline loops: CDR1 SGHDN, CDR2 FVKESK. The CDR3 loop reads CASSIRLGRMNSGNTIYF. For the CDR3, the DNA is TGTGCCAGCTCCATAAGATTGGGCAGGATGAACTCTGGAAACACCATATATTTT. Complete variable domain (other parts from reference TRBV14 and TRBJ1-3): EAGVTQFPSHSVIEKGQTVTLRCDPISGHDNLYWYRRVMGKEIKFLLHFVKESKQDESGMPNNRFLAERTGGTYSTLKVQPAELEDSGVYFCASSIRLGRMNSGNTIYFGEGSWLTVV.

The J gene is TRBJ1-2, the V gene TRBV19; no firm D call. The CDR3 has 14 amino acids. The germline CDR1 and CDR2 sequences are LNHDA and SQIVND (reference sequence). V lost 3 bases, J lost 0 bases, and 8 bases lay in between. The CDR3 loop is CASSITETNYGYTF. In DNA, the CDR3 is TGTGCCAGTAGTATCACAGAAACTAACTATGGCTACACCTTC.

DNA of the CDR3: TGTGCCAGCAGCTTAGAGGGGGGAAACTACGAGCAGTACTTC. Translated: CASSLEGGNYEQYF. The chain carries TRBV7-9 and TRBJ2-7, with D perhaps TRBD1 or TRBD2 (6 bases each). Germline V gene data show CDR1 as SEHNR and CDR2 as FQNEAQ (reference sequence). The CDR3 runs to 14 residues. With 1 base removed from V and 3 bases from J, the gap between germline ends came to 10 bases.

The rearrangement joins TRBV6-5 to TRBJ1-1; D uncertain. V lost 7 bases, J lost 0 bases, and 12 bases lay in between. Per germline, CDR1 MNHEY and CDR2 SVGAGI. The CDR3 is made up of 14 amino acids. CDR3 bases: TGTGCCAGCATCTCTACCAGCTTGAACACTGAAGCTTTCTTT. Translation gives CASISTSLNTEAFF.

This clone was seen once. The chain has TRBV4-1 and TRBJ2-5; D is possibly TRBD1 (6 bases). The J call could be wrong; TRBJ2-7 is a better fit for the DNA end. CDR1 is MGHRA, CDR2 YSYEKL, per germline. The CDR3 contains 14 residues. The CDR3 nucleotides are TGCGCCAGCAGCCAAGCGGACAGCTCCTACGAGCAGTACTTC. Protein sequence: CASSQADSSYEQYF.

The chain employs TRBV5-1 and TRBJ2-7, with D perhaps given as TRBD1 or TRBD2 (5 bases each). This CDR3 has 13 residues. Looked up from germline, CDR1 is SGHRS and CDR2 is YFSETQ. V was cut by 3 bases and J by 7 bases, with 14 bases left in between. CDR3 DNA sequence: TGCGCCAGCAGCTCGAGGGGACGGCTGGAGCAGTACTTC. Amino acids: CASSSRGRLEQYF.

The chain employs TRBV27 and TRBJ2-5; 9 bases agree with TRBD1. With V trimmed by 10 bases and J by 0 bases, 3 bases remained unmatched. In germline, CDR1 is MNHEY, CDR2 SMNVEV (reference sequence). The CDR3 totals 13 residues. Here the CDR3 DNA reads TGTGCCACCGGGACAGGGTACCAAGAGACCCAGTACTTC. Amino acid sequence: CATGTGYQETQYF.

V usage is TRBV7-2 and J usage is TRBJ2-1, with 8 bases lining up with TRBD2. Germline lookup yields CDR1 SGHTA and CDR2 FQGNSA. The junction had 5 bases not matched to a gene; V was cut back by 9 bases and J by 4 bases. The CDR3 is made up of 13 amino acids. The CDR3, as DNA: TGTGCCAGATGGGGACTAGGATACAATGAGCAGTTCTTC. Amino acid sequence: CARWGLGYNEQFF.

The V call is TRBV6-5, the J call TRBJ2-5, with D perhaps matching TRBD2 (6 bases). Germline CDR1 is MNHEY and CDR2 is SVGAGI. With 6 bases removed from V and 1 base from J, the gap between germline ends came to 15 bases. The CDR3 loop spans 15 amino acids. The CDR3 bases are TGTGCCAGCAGCCACCGGACTACCCTCCAAGAGACCCAGTACTTC. The encoded protein is CASSHRTTLQETQYF.

V usage is TRBV11-2 and J usage is TRBJ1-1, with 9 bases lining up with TRBD1. Germline assignment: CDR1 SGHAT and CDR2 FQNNGV. The CDR3 runs to 16 residues. Unmatched junction bases numbered 7, after V lost 3 bases and J lost 2 bases. CDR3 sequence reads: CASSLFGTGPNTEAFF. In DNA form, the CDR3 reads TGTGCCAGCAGCTTGTTCGGGACAGGGCCCAACACTGAAGCTTTCTTT.

This clone was seen only once. Within the sample, other DNA sequences also encode this same CDR3. The V and J genes are TRBV6-1 and TRBJ2-7; perhaps TRBD2 as D (5 bases). The CDR3 totals 13 residues. Trimming took 3 bases from V and 1 from J, leaving 7 bases between them. Looked up from germline, CDR1 is MNHNS and CDR2 is SASEGT. CDR3 loop: CASSDGGSYEQYF. Here the CDR3 DNA reads TGTGCCAGCAGTGATGGAGGTTCCTACGAGCAGTACTTC.

This sequence joins TRBV7-9 and TRBJ2-5; the D is unclear. V was clipped by 5 bases and J by 0 bases, with 10 bases between them. This CDR3 has 14 amino acids. From germline, CDR1 is SEHNR and CDR2 FQNEAQ (reference sequence). Written as DNA, the CDR3 is TGTGCCAGCAGCCCTCCTTACAACCAAGAGACCCAGTACTTC. The encoded protein is CASSPPYNQETQYF.

V gene TRBV9 combines with J gene TRBJ2-2; D unclear. Germline CDR1 SGDLS, CDR2 YYNGEE. CDR3 length: 16 amino acids. V lost 7 bases and J 2 bases, leaving 18 bases between the germline ends. The CDR3 loop is CASGRISPANTGELFF. In DNA form, the CDR3 reads TGTGCCAGCGGGCGGATTTCGCCCGCAAACACCGGGGAGCTGTTTTTT.

The chain couples TRBV28 to TRBJ2-7; D perhaps matches TRBD1 (6 bases). The germline CDR1 and CDR2 sequences are MDHEN and SYDVKM. The length of the CDR3 is 14 residues. Trimming took 3 bases from V and 2 from J, leaving 11 bases between them. The CDR3 loop reads CASSFTGYAYEQYF. DNA for the CDR3: TGTGCCAGCAGTTTCACAGGGTACGCCTACGAGCAGTACTTC.

The chain combines TRBV5-1 with TRBJ1-1; weak D call: TRBD1 (6 bases). The CDR3 contains 18 residues. Germline loops: CDR1 SGHRS, CDR2 YFSETQ. The V and J ends lost 0 bases and 0 bases respectively, with 18 bases between them. For the CDR3, the DNA is TGCGCCAGCAGCTTGGGACAGGCACACCCCACCATGAACACTGAAGCTTTCTTT. Amino acid sequence: CASSLGQAHPTMNTEAFF.